A selection of T cell receptor beta chains follows, all from one sample in a study of OX40 agonist ivuxolimab in advanced cancers. Produced via immunoSEQ multiplex PCR; TCRdb's table is partial and in-frame only. The data hold about 94,000 clones, with over 75% observed a single time. The source material was CD4+ or CD8+ T cells sorted from blood, sampled in a trial of the OX40 agonist ivuxolimab. Receptors were obtained from an adult with an advanced solid tumor such as melanoma, head and neck, liver or kidney cancer. CDR3s include the opening cysteine and the closing phenylalanine or tryptophan. A D gene is named only where the DNA matches it firmly. Rows give clone size only sometimes, using once, few, many, or a class for an expanded clone.

V gene: TRBV7-4; D gene: -; clone size: few; J gene: TRBJ1-4; CDR3 protein: CASSPKEGWAKNSLFF; CDR3 DNA: TGTGCCAGCAGCCCCAAAGAGGGGTGGGCGAAAAACAGTCTGTTTTTT
V gene: TRBV12-5; D gene: -; clone size: few; J gene: TRBJ1-6; CDR3 protein: CASALGADTVPLHF; CDR3 DNA: TGTGCTAGTGCCCTAGGGGCGGATACCGTGCCCCTCCACTTT
V gene: TRBV18; D gene: TRBD1; clone size: -; J gene: TRBJ2-7; CDR3 protein: CASSPGTGSEQYF; CDR3 DNA: TGTGCCAGCTCACCAGGGACAGGGAGCGAGCAGTACTTC
V gene: TRBV14; D gene: -; clone size: -; J gene: TRBJ1-2; CDR3 protein: CASSQGVVRNYGYTF; CDR3 DNA: TGTGCCAGCAGCCAAGGTGTGGTGCGCAACTATGGCTACACCTTC
V gene: TRBV5-4; D gene: -; clone size: -; J gene: TRBJ1-2; CDR3 protein: CASSSPAGLNYGYTF; CDR3 DNA: TGTGCCAGCAGTTCCCCGGCAGGGCTAAATTATGGCTACACCTTC
V gene: TRBV6-1; D gene: -; clone size: -; J gene: TRBJ1-6; CDR3 protein: CASTQETRTPLHF; CDR3 DNA: TGTGCCAGCACCCAAGAGACAAGAACACCCCTCCACTTT
V gene: TRBV4-1; D gene: -; clone size: -; J gene: TRBJ2-7; CDR3 protein: CASSQDLVYEQYF; CDR3 DNA: TGCGCCAGCAGCCAAGATCTGGTCTACGAGCAGTACTTC
V gene: TRBV7-2; D gene: TRBD1; clone size: few; J gene: TRBJ1-5; CDR3 protein: CASSLGGQYSNQPQHF; CDR3 DNA: TGTGCCAGCAGCTTAGGGGGACAGTATAGCAATCAGCCCCAGCATTTT
V gene: TRBV6-5; D gene: TRBD1; clone size: -; J gene: TRBJ1-2; CDR3 protein: CASSYGTGGGYGYTF; CDR3 DNA: TGTGCCAGCAGTTACGGGACAGGGGGAGGGTATGGCTACACCTTC
V gene: TRBV5-6; D gene: -; clone size: -; J gene: TRBJ1-5; CDR3 protein: CASSFRQGAGQPQHF; CDR3 DNA: TGTGCCAGCAGCTTCCGGCAGGGTGCGGGTCAGCCCCAGCATTTT
V gene: TRBV6-1; D gene: TRBD1; clone size: -; J gene: TRBJ1-5; CDR3 protein: CASSEADRGNQPQHF; CDR3 DNA: TGTGCCAGCAGTGAAGCGGACAGGGGCAATCAGCCCCAGCATTTT
V gene: TRBV7-8; D gene: -; clone size: once; J gene: TRBJ1-1; CDR3 protein: CASSPDRANTEAFF; CDR3 DNA: TGTGCCAGCAGCCCCGACAGAGCGAACACTGAAGCTTTCTTT
V gene: TRBV18; D gene: -; clone size: few; J gene: TRBJ1-1; CDR3 protein: CASSLDTVNTEAFF; CDR3 DNA: TGTGCCAGCTCACTAGACACCGTGAACACTGAAGCTTTCTTT
V gene: TRBV7-8; D gene: -; clone size: -; J gene: TRBJ2-7; CDR3 protein: CASSLERYEQYF; CDR3 DNA: TGTGCCAGCAGCTTAGAGCGGTACGAGCAGTACTTC
V gene: TRBV6-4; D gene: TRBD2; clone size: once; J gene: TRBJ2-3; CDR3 protein: CASSTSGGAADTQYF; CDR3 DNA: TGTGCCAGCAGTACTAGCGGGGGGGCGGCAGATACGCAGTATTTT
V gene: TRBV5-4; D gene: TRBD1; clone size: -; J gene: TRBJ2-7; CDR3 protein: CASSSGTGPYEQYF; CDR3 DNA: TGTGCCAGCAGCTCCGGGACAGGGCCATACGAGCAGTACTTC
V gene: TRBV7-2; D gene: -; clone size: -; J gene: TRBJ2-7; CDR3 protein: CASSFQGSRSEQYF; CDR3 DNA: TGTGCCAGCAGCTTTCAGGGATCCCGATCCGAGCAGTACTTC
V gene: TRBV5-1; D gene: TRBD1; clone size: -; J gene: TRBJ1-1; CDR3 protein: CASSPGQVNTEAFF; CDR3 DNA: TGCGCCAGCAGCCCAGGACAGGTGAACACTGAAGCTTTCTTT
V gene: TRBV7-8; D gene: -; clone size: -; J gene: TRBJ1-1; CDR3 protein: CASSWRSVQASLNTEAFF; CDR3 DNA: TGTGCCAGCAGCTGGCGAAGCGTCCAGGCCTCCTTAAACACTGAAGCTTTCTTT
V gene: TRBV5-6; D gene: -; clone size: -; J gene: TRBJ1-4; CDR3 protein: CASSFNPGSNEKLFF; CDR3 DNA: TGTGCCAGCAGCTTTAACCCGGGGTCTAATGAAAAACTGTTTTTT
V gene: TRBV7-9; D gene: TRBD2; clone size: -; J gene: TRBJ2-5; CDR3 protein: CASSPPAGGRGGTQYF; CDR3 DNA: TGTGCCAGCAGCCCTCCTGCCGGCGGCCGGGGGGGGACCCAGTACTTC
V gene: TRBV21-1; D gene: -; clone size: -; J gene: TRBJ2-1; CDR3 protein: CASSKAGRQDNEQFF; CDR3 DNA: TGTGCCAGCAGCAAAGCCGGCCGACAGGACAATGAGCAGTTCTTC
V gene: TRBV5-8; D gene: -; clone size: few; J gene: TRBJ1-5; CDR3 protein: CASRSWQGYQPQHF; CDR3 DNA: TGTGCCAGCAGATCGTGGCAGGGTTACCAGCCCCAGCATTTT
V gene: TRBV7-3; D gene: -; clone size: once; J gene: TRBJ1-4; CDR3 protein: CASSSGPNEKLFF; CDR3 DNA: TGTGCCAGCAGCTCGGGCCCGAATGAAAAACTGTTTTTT
V gene: TRBV2; D gene: TRBD2; clone size: once; J gene: TRBJ2-3; CDR3 protein: CASRSGASTDTQYF; CDR3 DNA: TGTGCCAGCAGGAGCGGGGCCAGCACAGATACGCAGTATTTT
V gene: TRBV5-1; D gene: -; clone size: few; J gene: TRBJ1-1; CDR3 protein: CASSAGVNTEAFF; CDR3 DNA: TGCGCCAGCAGCGCAGGGGTGAACACTGAAGCTTTCTTT
V gene: TRBV11-2; D gene: -; clone size: -; J gene: TRBJ2-5; CDR3 protein: CASRSSRTQYF; CDR3 DNA: TGTGCCAGCAGATCTTCGAGGACCCAGTACTTC
V gene: TRBV7-2; D gene: -; clone size: -; J gene: TRBJ1-2; CDR3 protein: CASSRLQGSLTYGYTF; CDR3 DNA: TGTGCCAGCAGCCGATTACAGGGCAGCCTTACCTATGGCTACACCTTC
V gene: TRBV6-1; D gene: -; clone size: -; J gene: TRBJ2-1; CDR3 protein: CASSHADEQFF; CDR3 DNA: TGTGCCAGCAGCCACGCGGATGAGCAGTTCTTC
V gene: TRBV25-1; D gene: -; clone size: -; J gene: TRBJ2-7; CDR3 protein: CASSNYQGYEQYF; CDR3 DNA: TGTGCCAGCAGTAACTACCAAGGTTACGAGCAGTACTTC
V gene: TRBV2; D gene: -; clone size: -; J gene: TRBJ1-5; CDR3 protein: CASSGEGNQPQHF; CDR3 DNA: TGTGCCAGCAGTGGCGAGGGAAATCAGCCCCAGCATTTT
V gene: TRBV2; D gene: TRBD1; clone size: once; J gene: TRBJ1-5; CDR3 protein: CASSEGQVLSNQPQHF; CDR3 DNA: TGTGCCAGCAGTGAGGGACAGGTCCTCAGCAATCAGCCCCAGCATTTT
V gene: TRBV7-8; D gene: -; clone size: -; J gene: TRBJ1-5; CDR3 protein: CASSLEGSASNQPQHF; CDR3 DNA: TGTGCCAGCAGCTTAGAGGGCAGTGCTAGCAATCAGCCCCAGCATTTT